This TCR beta chain was documented in a study of cytotoxic CD8 clonotypes in ibrutinib-treated CLL. Germline-derived CDR1 and CDR2 are SGDLS and YYNGEE. This CDR3 is 15 amino acids long. V lost 0 bases, J lost 3 bases, and 9 bases lay in between. Points from the study as a whole: Age-matched healthy donor levels were exceeded by baseline clonality, which tracked circulating CD8+ T-cell counts. Clonality climbed at ibrutinib response, then dropped toward baseline at progression.

Some clones are missing from TCRdb's copy, which holds only in-frame ones; the method was immunoSEQ multiplex PCR. This repertoire shows roughly 220,000 clones, about four fifths found once; its top ten account for over 9.5%. This clone has more than one count but fewer than ten. No antigen is known for it. The chain joins TRBV9 to TRBJ2-2, with a weak D call TRBD1 (5 bases). The sample was PBMCs, taken after 12 months of ibrutinib treatment. The TCR was taken from a human donor with chronic lymphocytic leukemia. The CDR3 coding sequence is TGTGCCAGCAGCGTAGGAGGCAGGGACACCGGGGAGCTGTTTTTT. As protein: CASSVGGRDTGELFF.